These 19 T cell receptor beta chains originate from one sample sequenced in a study of blood T cell repertoires in COVID-19. The repertoire was sequenced with immunoSEQ multiplex PCR; TCRdb's copy has only in-frame clones and lacks some. The sample carries tens of thousands of clones, approximately 71% recorded once. The sequencing input was peripheral blood. All receptors derive from an older man with COVID-19, enrolled during active disease.

This clone was seen a few times. CDR3 nucleotides: TGTGCCAGCAGCCGCTTGGCGGGAACCCTTAGCACAGATACGCAGTATTTT. This sequence encodes CASSRLAGTLSTDTQYF. The chain carries TRBV7-9 and TRBJ2-3, with a weak D call TRBD2 (6 bases). V was shortened by 5 bases and J by 0 bases, with 18 bases between the two germline ends. The CDR3 covers 17 residues. The germline V gene has CDR1 SEHNR and CDR2 FQNEAQ (reference sequence).

This clone was seen a handful of times. The J gene is TRBJ1-1, the V gene TRBV2, with TRBD1 matching 11 bases. This CDR3 spans 16 amino acids. V was pared by 6 bases and J by 5 bases, with 11 bases of the junction left unmatched. Germline CDR1 reads SNHLY; CDR2 reads FYNNEI. The CDR3 sequence: CASSFSPGQGGTEAFF. The CDR3 coding sequence is TGTGCCAGCAGCTTTTCACCGGGACAGGGGGGAACTGAAGCTTTCTTT.

This clone was recorded a few times. V usage is TRBV27 and J usage is TRBJ2-7, with 10 bases identical to TRBD2. V lost 5 bases, J lost 5 bases, and 12 bases stayed unmatched. CDR1 and CDR2 from the germline V gene are MNHEY and SMNVEV (reference sequence). CDR3 length: 16 residues. The CDR3 sequence: CASSLITTSGTNEQYF. In DNA form, the CDR3 reads TGTGCCAGCAGTCTCATAACCACTAGCGGGACCAACGAGCAGTACTTC.

The chain couples TRBV7-2 to TRBJ2-1; D gene ambiguous. Germline V gives CDR1 SGHTA, CDR2 FQGNSA. The CDR3 loop spans 14 amino acids. The ends were cut back, 5 bases at V and 9 bases at J, with 17 bases in the middle. The CDR3 region has the DNA TGTGCCAGCAGCCCGCAATCTAGGTACGGTGAGCAGTTCTTC. Protein: CASSPQSRYGEQFF.

The chain is built from TRBV19 and TRBJ2-7, with a tentative D call TRBD2 (6 bases). The V gene lost 1 base and the J gene lost 2 bases, with 9 bases spanning the gap. The CDR3 sequence is 14 residues long. CDR1 and CDR2 from the germline V gene are LNHDA and SQIVND (reference sequence). CDR3 DNA: TGTGCCAGTAGTATAGGCGGGACGGCCTACGAGCAGTACTTC. Protein product: CASSIGGTAYEQYF.

The chain uses TRBV7-8 and TRBJ1-2; D call uncertain. CDR3 length: 14 residues. Per the germline V gene, CDR1 is SGHVS and CDR2 is FQNEAQ. V was cut by 1 base and J by 6 bases, with 12 bases left in between. The CDR3 loop is CASSLGANTDGYTF. The CDR3 DNA reads as TGTGCCAGCAGCTTAGGGGCGAATACGGATGGCTACACCTTC.

The chain's CDR3 is CASSDSGSRYEQYF. In nucleotides, the CDR3 is TGTGCCAGCAGCGATAGCGGGAGTCGGTACGAGCAGTACTTC. The chain recombines TRBV13 with TRBJ2-7; 9 bases agree with TRBD2. The CDR3 totals 14 residues. J lost 4 bases, V lost 5 bases, and 6 bases had no gene match. The V gene's germline CDR1 is PRHDT and CDR2 FYEKMQ (reference sequence).

The chain uses TRBV9 and TRBJ2-3; 7 bases line up with TRBD1. Trimming at V came to 2 bases and at J to 5 bases, leaving 17 bases not matched to a gene. This CDR3 has 18 amino acids. In germline, CDR1 is SGDLS, CDR2 YYNGEE. CDR3 residues: CASSVSNARGYFQDTQYF. CDR3 bases: TGTGCCAGCAGCGTCTCAAACGCCAGGGGGTATTTCCAAGATACGCAGTATTTT.

The chain combines TRBV2 with TRBJ1-3; D gene uncertain. Germline lookup yields CDR1 SNHLY and CDR2 FYNNEI. The CDR3 is made up of 18 amino acids. Trimming shortened V by 8 bases and J by 0 bases, and 23 bases separated the two germline ends. The CDR3 sequence is CASEDRLAVMSSGNTIYF. The DNA of the CDR3 is TGTGCCAGCGAGGATAGGTTGGCAGTAATGAGCTCTGGAAACACCATATATTTT. The full variable domain, with the rest looked up from reference TRBV2 and TRBJ1-3, is EPEVTQTPSHQVTQMGQEVILRCVPISNHLYFYWYRQILGQKVEFLVSFYNNEISEKSEIFDDQFSVERPDGSNFTLKIRSTKLEDSAMYFCASEDRLAVMSSGNTIYFGEGSWLTVV.

This clone was counted a single time. V gene TRBV5-5 combines with J gene TRBJ2-2, with TRBD2 matching 7 bases. Germline V CDR1 and CDR2: SGHKS, YYEKEE (reference sequence). This CDR3 is built from 15 residues. With V trimmed by 1 base and J by 3 bases, 3 bases remained unmatched. The CDR3 spells CASSLLAGDTGELFF. In DNA form, the CDR3 reads TGTGCCAGCAGCTTGCTGGCGGGGGACACCGGGGAGCTGTTTTTT. Together with reference TRBV5-5 and TRBJ2-2, the CDR3 gives the full variable domain: DAGVTQSPTHLIKTRGQQVTLRCSPISGHKSVSWYQQVLGQGPQFIFQYYEKEERGRGNFPDRFSARQFPNYSSELNVNALLLGDSALYLCASSLLAGDTGELFFGEGSRLTVL.

This chain connects TRBV28 to TRBJ1-5, with D perhaps matching TRBD1 (5 bases). The CDR3 consists of 15 residues. V lost 2 bases to trimming and J lost 3 bases, with 11 bases between them. The germline V gene encodes CDR1 MDHEN and CDR2 SYDVKM. In nucleotides, the CDR3 is TGTGCCAGCAGTTTAAGGGGCAGCTACAATCAGCCCCAGCATTTT. Protein sequence: CASSLRGSYNQPQHF.

The chain couples TRBV5-1 to TRBJ2-1; 7 nucleotides line up with TRBD2. The CDR3 consists of 15 residues. CDR1 SGHRS and CDR2 YFSETQ come from the germline V gene. V dropped 4 bases and J dropped 8; count of bases not matched to a gene: 12. The CDR3 reads CASSTGTIGYHEQFF. The CDR3 DNA sequence: TGCGCCAGCAGCACCGGGACTATTGGGTACCATGAGCAGTTCTTC.

This clone was seen only once. The chain uses TRBV4-1 and TRBJ2-3, with 9 bases aligning to TRBD2. The CDR3 has 17 residues. V lost 1 base to trimming and J lost 4 bases; unmatched junction nucleotides: 9. Germline CDR1 MGHRA, CDR2 YSYEKL. CDR3 loop: CASSQAPAGGQPDTQYF. CDR3 nucleotides: TGCGCCAGCAGCCAAGCACCAGCGGGAGGCCAACCAGATACGCAGTATTTT.

In its sample, this clone was seen a few times. The CDR3 protein is CASSFNPGASGKTFTDTQYF. The DNA for the CDR3 is TGTGCCAGCAGTTTCAACCCTGGCGCTAGCGGGAAAACCTTCACAGATACGCAGTATTTT. This chain connects TRBV6-2 or TRBV6-3 to TRBJ2-3, with TRBD2 matching over 9 bases. Germline-derived CDR1 and CDR2 are MNHEY and SVGEGT. This CDR3 has 20 residues. Unmatched junction bases numbered 19, after V lost 4 bases and J lost 2 bases.

The chain employs TRBV30 and TRBJ2-1, with 7 nucleotides matching TRBD2. The length of the CDR3 is 14 residues. V gave up 1 base and J gave up 3 bases; unmatched junction bases: 3. Germline loops: CDR1 GTSNPN, CDR2 SVGIG (reference sequence). CDR3 coding DNA: TGTGCCTGGAGTGGCGGGAGTGGCTACAATGAGCAGTTCTTC. Encoded protein: CAWSGGSGYNEQFF.

The chain carries TRBV14 and TRBJ2-7; D is perhaps TRBD2 (6 bases). Germline V lookup: CDR1 SGHDN, CDR2 FVKESK. The CDR3 loop spans 14 amino acids. With 4 bases removed from V and 1 base from J, the gap between germline ends came to 11 bases. CDR3 DNA sequence: TGTGCCAGCAGCCCCCTCGGGACTTCCTACGAGCAGTACTTC. It specifies CASSPLGTSYEQYF.

This chain joins TRBV29-1 and TRBJ1-5; D is possibly TRBD1 (6 bases). V was clipped by 6 bases and J by 5 bases, with 17 bases between them. Germline lookup yields CDR1 SQVTM and CDR2 ANQGSEA. This CDR3 is 14 amino acids long. CDR3 region: CSVKQGNEDQPQHF. The CDR3 DNA reads as TGCAGCGTAAAACAGGGAAATGAGGATCAGCCCCAGCATTTT.

The genes are TRBV6-5 and TRBJ2-1; 9 bases fit TRBD2. After removal of 3 bases from V and 4 bases from J, the junction contained 4 bases not matched to a gene. From germline, CDR1 is MNHEY and CDR2 SVGAGI. The CDR3 length is 15 residues. The CDR3, as DNA: TGTGCCAGCAGTTATCGGCTAGCGGGGTACAATGAGCAGTTCTTC. Translating gives CASSYRLAGYNEQFF.

This clone was seen only a few times. The rearrangement links TRBV5-1 to TRBJ2-3; 10 bases match TRBD2. This CDR3 comprises 16 residues. V shed 0 bases and J 6 bases; nucleotides not matched to a gene: 7. Germline V gives CDR1 SGHRS, CDR2 YFSETQ. This CDR3 is CASSLGLAGGIDTQYF. Here the CDR3 DNA reads TGCGCCAGCAGCTTGGGACTAGCGGGCGGGATTGATACGCAGTATTTT.